The 26 T cell receptor beta chains reported below all come from one sample, sequenced in a study of blood T cells in healthy people across ages. The authors ran a second PCR of roughly 7 to 11 cycles using a sample-barcoded 5' primer and a J-beta primer mix. TCRdb called the 5' RACE reads again in MiXCR, with one record for every CDR3 protein. Of almost 800,000 distinct CDR3 sequences in the sample, 58% were seen once. Sequencing used blood. The receptors come from a man aged 25-45 years in good health.

J is TRBJ2-5 and V is TRBV11-2; D unclear. Germline CDR1 SGHAT, CDR2 FQNNGV. This CDR3 spans 12 amino acids. Trimming stripped 6 bases from V and 7 bases from J, with 12 bases between. CDR3 amino acids: CASRETGSTQYF. As DNA, the CDR3 is TGTGCCAGCAGGGAGACGGGTTCGACCCAGTACTTC.

This clonotype has a single count. This chain uses TRBV14 with TRBJ1-1; D possibly corresponds to TRBD1 (6 bases). This CDR3 contains 14 residues. CDR1 and CDR2 (germline): SGHDN, FVKESK. V dropped 1 base and J dropped 13 bases, with 19 bases sitting between them. CDR3 sequence: CASSQVKGQPGDFF. The DNA for the CDR3 is TGTGCCAGCAGCCAAGTGAAGGGACAACCCGGCGATTTCTTT.

The chain combines TRBV14 with TRBJ2-1; no definite D call. CDR1 is SGHDN, CDR2 FVKESK, per germline. Trimming pared 1 base from V and 2 bases from J, leaving 9 bases between. The CDR3 contains 15 residues. The CDR3: CASSQARGTYNEQFF. The CDR3 DNA follows: TGTGCCAGCAGCCAAGCTCGCGGAACCTACAATGAGCAGTTCTTC.

This clonotype was counted between two and nine times. A read error may produce the germline difference seen at one junction end. The CDR3 loop reads CASSLAHKGAYPTQYF. The DNA for the CDR3 is TGTGCCAGCAGCCTAGCCCACAAGGGGGCCTACCCAACCCAGTACTTC. The chain recombines TRBV7-2 with TRBJ2-5; TRBD1 aligns across 7 bases. Per the germline V gene, CDR1 is SGHTA and CDR2 is FQGNSA. This CDR3 spans 16 amino acids.

This CDR3 reads CSAANRALIDQPQHF. As DNA, the CDR3 is TGCAGTGCCGCGAACAGGGCCCTTATCGATCAGCCCCAGCATTTT. This sequence joins TRBV20-1 and TRBJ1-5; D may be TRBD1 (6 bases). Germline V lookup: CDR1 DFQATT, CDR2 SNEGSKA (reference sequence). This CDR3 is 15 amino acids long. Trimming pared 6 bases from V and 5 bases from J, leaving 20 bases between.

This chain joins TRBV20-1 and TRBJ2-3; tentative D call: TRBD1 (6 bases). The germline gives CDR1 DFQATT, CDR2 SNEGSKA (reference sequence). The CDR3 length is 12 residues. Trimming removed 7 bases from V and 4 bases from J, with 12 bases in between. The CDR3 here is CSVTGLPDTQYF. In DNA, the CDR3 is TGCAGTGTTACAGGGTTACCAGATACGCAGTATTTT.

The chain carries TRBV4-2 and TRBJ2-1, with 9 bases aligning to TRBD2. The V and J ends lost 1 base and 5 bases, in that order; junction bases with no gene match: 3. Per the germline V gene, CDR1 is LGHNA and CDR2 is YNFKEQ. The CDR3 has 15 residues. The CDR3 region has the DNA TGTGCCAGCAGCCAAGTAGCGGGGGCCGACAATGAGCAGTTCTTC. Its translation: CASSQVAGADNEQFF.

This sequence joins TRBV12-3 or TRBV12-4 and TRBJ1-4, with 7 bases identical to TRBD1. The CDR3 totals 15 residues. J gave up 3 bases and V 5 bases, and 6 bases lay outside the gene matches. CDR3 bases: TGTGCCAGCAGTAGATGGACAGGCTCTAATGAAAAACTGTTTTTT. Amino acids: CASSRWTGSNEKLFF.

This rearrangement joins TRBV6-5 to TRBJ2-1, with D possibly matching TRBD2 (6 bases). V was shortened by 3 bases and J by 5 bases, with 11 bases between the two germline ends. Germline assignment: CDR1 MNHEY and CDR2 SVGAGI. This CDR3 region has 14 residues. For the CDR3, the DNA is TGTGCCAGCAGTTATCAGCGGGCCAACAATGAGCAGTTCTTC. Translation: CASSYQRANNEQFF.

The chain combines TRBV20-1 with TRBJ2-1; tentatively, D is TRBD2 (5 bases). CDR1 DFQATT and CDR2 SNEGSKA come from the germline V gene (reference sequence). The V gene lost 1 base and the J gene lost 4 bases, with 11 bases spanning the gap. CDR3 length equals 14 residues. CDR3 amino acids: CSARVRADYNEQFF. The CDR3 bases are TGCAGTGCTAGAGTTCGAGCGGATTACAATGAGCAGTTCTTC.

This chain links TRBV5-5 with TRBJ2-5, with unresolved D. Germline V gene sequence: CDR1 SGHKS, CDR2 YYEKEE (reference sequence). V shed 1 base and J shed 1 base, with 14 bases lying between them. This CDR3 has 16 residues. In nucleotides, the CDR3 is TGTGCCAGCAGCTTGAATTTCAGGTTCGTCCAAGAGACCCAGTACTTC. Its translation is CASSLNFRFVQETQYF.

This chain joins TRBV28 and TRBJ1-5; 8 nucleotides agree with TRBD1. This CDR3 is 17 amino acids long. The germline gives CDR1 MDHEN, CDR2 SYDVKM. Germline trimming cut 2 bases from V and 1 base from J; bases unmatched to any gene: 7. The CDR3, as DNA: TGTGCCAGCAGTTTACAGGGGGCATTTAGAAGCAATCAGCCCCAGCATTTT. It yields the protein CASSLQGAFRSNQPQHF.

The chain carries TRBV10-3 and TRBJ2-7; 7 nucleotides line up with TRBD1. Germline V gene sequence: CDR1 ENHRY, CDR2 SYGVKD. The ends lost 10 bases at V and 2 bases at J; junction bases unmatched: 11. The CDR3 spans 14 residues. The CDR3 DNA reads TGTGCCACATCCGGGACAGAAAACCCCTACGAGCAGTACTTC. Encoded protein: CATSGTENPYEQYF.

The rearrangement joins TRBV9 to TRBJ2-1; no clear D. Germline CDR1 SGDLS, CDR2 YYNGEE. This CDR3 spans 13 amino acids. With 0 bases removed from V and 2 bases from J, the gap between germline ends came to 3 bases. CDR3 loop: CASSVDAYNEQFF. CDR3 bases: TGTGCCAGCAGCGTAGACGCCTACAATGAGCAGTTCTTC.

V gene TRBV20-1 combines with J gene TRBJ1-2; D ambiguous. Trimming removed 5 bases from V and 5 bases from J, with 21 bases in between. Germline assignment: CDR1 DFQATT and CDR2 SNEGSKA (reference sequence). The CDR3 consists of 15 residues. The CDR3 region is CSAVPEGKRAYGYTF. CDR3 nucleotides: TGCAGTGCTGTTCCCGAGGGCAAGAGGGCTTATGGCTACACCTTC.

This rearrangement joins TRBV10-3 to TRBJ2-5; D unclear. V lost 10 bases and J lost 5, with 17 bases in between. This CDR3 has 13 residues. Germline V lookup: CDR1 ENHRY, CDR2 SYGVKD. The CDR3 loop reads CATTVASGETQYF. The CDR3 DNA reads TGTGCCACCACGGTGGCTAGTGGGGAGACCCAGTACTTC.

V usage is TRBV7-9 and J usage is TRBJ1-2; possible D gene TRBD1, 5 bases. The CDR3 runs to 16 residues. Trimming removed 5 bases from V and 5 bases from J, with 21 bases in between. Germline V CDR1 and CDR2: SEHNR, FQNEAQ (reference sequence). DNA for the CDR3: TGTGCCAGCAGCGCCCAAAGTGGGGACCAAACTTATGGCTACACCTTC. The encoded protein is CASSAQSGDQTYGYTF.

The chain couples TRBV18 to TRBJ2-1; TRBD2 might be the D (5 bases). Per germline, CDR1 KGHSH and CDR2 LQKENI. CDR3 length: 16 residues. V lost 3 bases and J 2 bases, leaving 14 bases between the germline ends. Here the CDR3 reads CASSPNGLATYNEQFF. The CDR3 region has the DNA TGTGCCAGCTCACCCAACGGACTGGCTACCTACAATGAGCAGTTCTTC.

There are a few counts of this clonotype. The chain couples TRBV29-1 to TRBJ2-1; no reliable D call. V dropped 5 bases and J dropped 9 bases, with 11 bases sitting between them. The CDR3 spans 11 residues. Germline lookup yields CDR1 SQVTM and CDR2 ANQGSEA. The CDR3 region is CSVLVLGEQFF. CDR3 DNA: TGCAGCGTTCTCGTTTTGGGTGAGCAGTTCTTC.

The chain employs TRBV20-1 and TRBJ2-1; TRBD1 might be the D (5 bases). The germline CDR1 and CDR2 sequences are DFQATT and SNEGSKA (reference sequence). The CDR3 totals 14 residues. V lost 5 bases and J lost 6, with 17 bases in between. CDR3: CSASSSGALNEQFF. The CDR3, as DNA: TGCAGTGCTTCCTCCAGTGGGGCGCTCAATGAGCAGTTCTTC.

As DNA, the CDR3 is TGTGCCATCGCAGGGGGAGAGGGCTACACCTTC. Translated, it gives CAIAGGEGYTF. This sequence joins TRBV10-3 and TRBJ1-2; 7 bases agree with TRBD1. J gave up 8 bases and V 8 bases, and 5 bases lay outside the gene matches. CDR3 length: 11 residues. The germline V gene encodes CDR1 ENHRY and CDR2 SYGVKD.

This clonotype was seen a few times. The CDR3 is CSASARGAYNEQFF. The DNA for the CDR3 is TGCAGTGCTAGTGCCCGGGGGGCCTACAATGAGCAGTTCTTC. The rearrangement joins TRBV20-1 to TRBJ2-1; 7 bases match TRBD2. The germline V gene encodes CDR1 DFQATT and CDR2 SNEGSKA (reference sequence). V lost 3 bases, J lost 2 bases, and 4 bases stayed unmatched. The length of the CDR3 is 14 residues.

The chain couples TRBV20-1 to TRBJ2-3; TRBD1 matches at 9 bases. The V gene end was trimmed by 6 bases and the J gene end by 0 bases; junction bases not matched to a gene: 7. The CDR3 runs 15 residues. Germline CDR1 and CDR2: DFQATT and SNEGSKA (reference sequence). The CDR3 DNA is TGCAGTGCCACAGGACAGGGGAGTAGCACAGATACGCAGTATTTT. This gives the protein CSATGQGSSTDTQYF.

The J gene is TRBJ2-5, the V gene TRBV6-1; 8 bases line up with TRBD1. Looked up from germline, CDR1 is MNHNS and CDR2 is SASEGT. Germline trimming cut 6 bases from V and 5 bases from J; bases unmatched to any gene: 14. The CDR3 is made up of 16 amino acids. The CDR3 region is CASRDSRGQVGETQYF. As DNA, the CDR3 is TGTGCCAGCAGAGATTCCCGGGGACAGGTTGGGGAGACCCAGTACTTC.

The chain uses TRBV6-6 and TRBJ1-5, with TRBD1 as a possible D gene (5 bases). Trimming took 7 bases from V and 6 from J, leaving 19 bases between them. The CDR3 extends over 15 amino acids. Germline loops: CDR1 MNHNY, CDR2 SVGAGI (reference sequence). The CDR3 DNA reads TGTGCCAGCATCTCCGGGACCTACCCCACTCAGCCCCAGCATTTT. This encodes CASISGTYPTQPQHF.

This clonotype showed up just a few times. The chain combines TRBV20-1 with TRBJ2-6; TRBD2 is a possible D gene (6 bases). This CDR3 is built from 18 residues. Germline V CDR1 and CDR2: DFQATT, SNEGSKA (reference sequence). Trimming left V 3 bases short and J 1 base short, with 19 bases between. This CDR3 reads CSASSQPGLTSGANVLTF. For the CDR3, the DNA is TGCAGTGCTAGCTCGCAACCGGGACTCACATCTGGGGCCAACGTCCTGACTTTC.